This T cell receptor beta chain was recovered during a study of Ad26.COV2.S vaccination and SARS-CoV-2 variants. The wider study: By the intramuscular route, Ad26.COV2.S was given once, or twice 56 days apart. Findings and limits, study-wide: Recipients of either vaccine or placebo displayed similar breadth of non-spike TCRs.

TCRdb's copy holds only in-frame clones and misses some; the assay was immunoSEQ multiplex PCR. The sample contains around 300,000 clones, 86% of which appear only once. Concerning this clone: Antigen unknown.

The CDR3 is 15 amino acids. Trimming removed 4 bases from V and 8 bases from J; junction bases left unmatched: 13. Per the germline V gene, CDR1 is LGHNA and CDR2 is YSLEER. The treatment here: some 20 received Ad26.COV2.S at low or high dose, single or two shots; a few received placebo; per-sample allocation not given. Samples came from day 63 after the first vaccine or placebo injection. V and J are TRBV4-3 and TRBJ1-1, with TRBD1 identical over 7 bases. The input for sequencing was peripheral blood, taken in a trial of Ad26.COV2.S vaccine versus placebo. This receptor was identified in a person aged 18-65 years who received the Ad26.COV2.S COVID-19 vaccine or a placebo. CDR3 in amino acids: CASSLKRGTAAEAFF. The DNA for the CDR3 is TGCGCCAGCAGCCTTAAGAGGGGGACAGCTGCCGAAGCTTTCTTT.